These T cell receptor beta chains were read from a single sample in a study of T cells in Graves' hyperthyroidism and ophthalmopathy. One entry per CDR3 protein, called by TCRdb with MiXCR from the multiplex PCR reads. The sample records some 350,000 distinct CDR3 sequences, 25% being singletons. Sequenced sample: blood. The receptors shown here come from a man between 50 and 59 years old with Graves' hyperthyroidism. Each CDR3 is given with its conserved first and last residue. The D gene is left open where the match is weak. The listing skips clone size in some rows; elsewhere it reads once, few, many or a size class.

j_call,d_call,clone_size,v_call,cdr3_nt,cdr3_aa
TRBJ2-7,NA,many,TRBV27,TGTGCCAGCAGTTTTAATCAACTCCAAACTTACGAGCAGTACTTC,CASSFNQLQTYEQYF
TRBJ1-2,TRBD1,NA,TRBV6-1,TGTGCCAGCAGGGACAGGGGGCTTTATGGCTACACCTTC,CASRDRGLYGYTF
TRBJ1-5,NA,NA,TRBV30,TGTGCCTGGAGTGCAGGGGTCTCAAAGGCTCAGCCCCAGCATTTT,CAWSAGVSKAQPQHF
TRBJ2-7,NA,few,TRBV18,TGTGCCAGCTCACCACGGAGGGACGACGAGCAGTACTTC,CASSPRRDDEQYF
TRBJ1-1,TRBD1,many,TRBV20-1,TGCAGTGCTAGTAGGCCAGGGGGTTGGGGCACTGAAGCTTTCTTT,CSASRPGGWGTEAFF
TRBJ2-1,NA,once,TRBV3-1,TGTGCCAGCAGCCAAGTTGTACTTAAAGAGCAGTTCTTC,CASSQVVLKEQFF
TRBJ2-7,NA,many,TRBV12-3/TRBV12-4,TGTGCCAGCAGTTTTGGTGGGTCCTACGAGCAGTACTTC,CASSFGGSYEQYF
TRBJ2-2,TRBD1,once,TRBV28,TGTGCCAGCAGCCTAGGGGGCGCGGACACCGGGGAGCTGTTTTTT,CASSLGGADTGELFF
TRBJ2-3,NA,NA,TRBV2,TGTGCCAGCAGTGAATGGGGGGATACGCAGTATTTT,CASSEWGDTQYF
TRBJ1-6,NA,few,TRBV5-1,TGCGCCACCAAGGAGAGCCTCGATAATTCACCCCTCCACTTT,CATKESLDNSPLHF